This T cell receptor beta chain was identified during a study of blood T cell repertoires in COVID-19. The overall study: Whether acute or convalescent, the COVID-19 samples came from the United States, Italy and Spain.

Germline loops: CDR1 SEHNR, CDR2 FQNEAQ (reference sequence). Trimming shortened V by 5 bases and J by 4 bases, and 11 bases separated the two germline ends. The CDR3 sequence is 13 residues long. The protocol was immunoSEQ multiplex PCR, while the TCRdb copy is restricted to in-frame clones and leaves out a portion. The sample carries 120,000 to 150,000 clones, more than 70% recorded once. The sequencing sample was made of peripheral blood. This receptor was identified in a human donor in a cohort sampled during active COVID-19. This rearrangement joins TRBV7-9 to TRBJ2-5; a weak D match, TRBD1 (5 bases). CDR3 amino acids: CASSSRVGETQYF. For the CDR3, the DNA is TGTGCCAGCAGCAGCAGGGTTGGAGAGACCCAGTACTTC.